The 29 T cell receptor beta chains given below trace back to one sample, sequenced in a study of technical replicates of blood from several donors. Sequencing was performed with immunoSEQ multiplex PCR; in TCRdb, only in-frame clones are kept and a portion is missing. The table lists under 100,000 clones, approximately 95% of them singletons, with about 0.3% in the top ten. The material sequenced was T cells isolated from PBMCs. The origin of the receptors is a human donor in good health.

This chain connects TRBV11-2 to TRBJ2-1; TRBD2 agrees at 9 bases. This CDR3 region has 15 residues. CDR1 is SGHAT, CDR2 FQNNGV, per germline. V trimming: 5 bases; J trimming: 2 bases; junction bases outside the gene matches: 4. The CDR3 DNA follows: TGTGCCAGCAGCGCTGGACTAGCGACCTACAATGAGCAGTTCTTC. This gives the protein CASSAGLATYNEQFF.

This clone was seen once. This CDR3 reads CASRDYSGPNYGYTF. The CDR3 DNA reads TGTGCCAGCAGAGACTACAGTGGTCCTAACTATGGCTACACCTTC. The chain links TRBV2 to TRBJ1-2; D gene uncertain. Germline lookup yields CDR1 SNHLY and CDR2 FYNNEI. V was pared by 6 bases and J by 0 bases, with 14 bases between. CDR3 length equals 15 residues.

The chain recombines TRBV29-1 with TRBJ2-7, with D possibly being TRBD1 (5 bases). Trimming left V 4 bases short and J 0 bases short, with 10 bases between. The germline CDR1 and CDR2 sequences are SQVTM and ANQGSEA. The CDR3 extends over 13 amino acids. The CDR3 spells CSVAKDSSYEQYF. In nucleotides, the CDR3 is TGCAGCGTTGCAAAAGACAGCTCCTACGAGCAGTACTTC.

V and J are TRBV5-1 and TRBJ2-1; 9 bases align to TRBD2. CDR1 is SGHRS, CDR2 YFSETQ, per germline. The CDR3 covers 15 residues. The V gene end was trimmed by 0 bases and the J gene end by 3 bases; junction bases not matched to a gene: 1. The CDR3 nucleotides read TGCGCCAGCAGCTTGGATAGCGGGAGCTACAATGAGCAGTTCTTC. Translation gives CASSLDSGSYNEQFF.

J is TRBJ2-7 and V is TRBV6-5; possible D gene TRBD2, 6 bases. Between the trimmed V and J ends, which lost 0 bases and 5 bases, there was a span of 17 bases. The germline V gene encodes CDR1 MNHEY and CDR2 SVGAGI. The CDR3 runs to 16 residues. The CDR3 bases are TGTGCCAGCAGTTACTCTTCGGGGGAGAGGCCGGACGAGCAGTACTTC. Its translation is CASSYSSGERPDEQYF.

The rearrangement joins TRBV2 to TRBJ2-1; D is perhaps TRBD2 (6 bases). Germline V gene sequence: CDR1 SNHLY, CDR2 FYNNEI. This CDR3 spans 17 amino acids. Trimming took off 3 bases at V and 0 bases at J, with 15 bases between the two ends. The CDR3 protein is CASSELSSAGSYNEQFF. DNA of the CDR3: TGTGCCAGCAGTGAGTTGTCTAGCGCTGGCTCCTACAATGAGCAGTTCTTC. The full variable domain, completed using reference TRBV2 and TRBJ2-1, is EPEVTQTPSHQVTQMGQEVILRCVPISNHLYFYWYRQILGQKVEFLVSFYNNEISEKSEIFDDQFSVERPDGSNFTLKIRSTKLEDSAMYFCASSELSSAGSYNEQFFGPGTRLTVL.

The gene calls are TRBV5-1 and TRBJ2-5, with a weak D call TRBD2 (5 bases). CDR1 and CDR2 (germline): SGHRS, YFSETQ. Trimming stripped 4 bases from V and 2 bases from J, with 18 bases between. The CDR3 is made up of 16 amino acids. Here the CDR3 DNA reads TGCGCCAGCAGCGAGGGAACAGCTTACATTCAAGAGACCCAGTACTTC. Translation gives CASSEGTAYIQETQYF.

This rearrangement joins TRBV9 to TRBJ2-2, with D perhaps TRBD1 (6 bases). The length of the CDR3 is 14 residues. Germline CDR1 and CDR2: SGDLS and YYNGEE. The V gene lost 5 bases and the J gene lost 2 bases, with 10 bases spanning the gap. The CDR3 is CASREDRNTGELFF. The CDR3 DNA is TGTGCCAGCAGAGAGGACAGAAACACCGGGGAGCTGTTTTTT.

This clone appeared a few times. The rearrangement joins TRBV7-2 to TRBJ2-2; 13 bases agree with TRBD2. This CDR3 contains 15 residues. Germline V gives CDR1 SGHTA, CDR2 FQGNSA. J was trimmed by 6 bases and V by 7 bases; bases with no gene match: 5. This CDR3 reads CASTRLAGGSGELFF. The CDR3 DNA reads as TGTGCCAGCACCAGACTAGCGGGAGGATCCGGGGAGCTGTTTTTT.

This rearrangement joins TRBV25-1 to TRBJ2-1; TRBD1 matches 8 bases. This CDR3 spans 15 amino acids. Looked up from germline, CDR1 is MGHDK and CDR2 is SYGVNS. Losses at the gene ends were 3 bases for V and 7 bases for J; bases not matched to a gene: 8. CDR3 loop: CASSEPGGRANEQFF. The CDR3 DNA reads TGTGCCAGCAGTGAGCCAGGGGGCCGTGCTAATGAGCAGTTCTTC.

The rearrangement uses TRBV27 and TRBJ1-1, with 9 bases fitting TRBD1. Per germline, CDR1 MNHEY and CDR2 SMNVEV (reference sequence). The CDR3 has 13 residues. The junction had 4 bases not matched to a gene; V was cut back by 4 bases and J by 7 bases. CDR3 residues: CASSWDRASEAFF. CDR3 sequence (DNA): TGTGCCAGCAGTTGGGACAGGGCAAGTGAAGCTTTCTTT.

The rearrangement uses TRBV7-9 and TRBJ1-4; 7 bases agree with TRBD1. CDR1 and CDR2 (germline): SEHNR, FQNEAQ (reference sequence). There are 16 residues in the CDR3. J was trimmed by 7 bases and V by 3 bases; bases with no gene match: 11. The CDR3 nucleotides read TGTGCCAGCAGCTTGAGTTCAGGGGGAGTAGGTGAAAAACTGTTTTTT. Translating gives CASSLSSGGVGEKLFF.

The genes are TRBV9 and TRBJ1-1, with D hard to call. Trimming stripped 0 bases from V and 8 bases from J, with 8 bases between. The CDR3 runs to 12 residues. The germline gives CDR1 SGDLS, CDR2 YYNGEE. CDR3 nucleotide sequence: TGTGCCAGCAGCGTAGAAAGAGGAGAAGCTTTCTTT. Translating it yields CASSVERGEAFF.

The CDR3 sequence is CASSQVYRGMNTEAFF. In DNA form, the CDR3 reads TGCGCCAGCAGCCAAGTCTACAGGGGGATGAACACTGAAGCTTTCTTT. This rearrangement joins TRBV4-3 to TRBJ1-1; 8 nucleotides line up with TRBD1. With V trimmed by 1 base and J by 0 bases, 4 bases remained unmatched. In germline, CDR1 is LGHNA, CDR2 YSLEER. The CDR3 is 16 residues long.

In DNA, the CDR3 is TGTGCCAGTAGTATAGCTTACGACAGCTACGAGCAGTACTTC. This encodes CASSIAYDSYEQYF. The gene calls are TRBV19 and TRBJ2-7; D may be TRBD1 (5 bases). The CDR3 runs 14 residues. V lost 1 base, J lost 3 bases, and 10 bases lay in between. The germline CDR1 and CDR2 sequences are LNHDA and SQIVND (reference sequence).

This clone was seen only once. The V call is TRBV7-9, the J call TRBJ2-5; D is possibly TRBD2 (5 bases). Germline CDR1 reads SEHNR; CDR2 reads FQNEAQ (reference sequence). Trimming shortened V by 8 bases and J by 5 bases, and 12 bases separated the two germline ends. The CDR3 length is 12 residues. The CDR3 reads CASRGLGETQYF. The CDR3 bases are TGTGCCAGCCGCGGGTTGGGCGAGACCCAGTACTTC.

This clone showed up just once. V gene TRBV19 combines with J gene TRBJ2-7; TRBD2 matches at 7 bases. This CDR3 is built from 15 residues. The germline CDR1 and CDR2 sequences are LNHDA and SQIVND (reference sequence). With 4 bases clipped from V and 3 bases from J, the junction kept 9 bases outside the gene matches. The CDR3 sequence is CASSRPAGVSYEQYF. In nucleotides, the CDR3 is TGTGCCAGTAGTAGGCCTGCGGGAGTGAGCTACGAGCAGTACTTC.

The CDR3 coding sequence is TGTGCCAGCAGCTTAGAGTTAGCCCCAGAGACCCAGTACTTC. Residues: CASSLELAPETQYF. The chain recombines TRBV13 with TRBJ2-5; D remains ambiguous. The germline V and J ends were trimmed by 1 base and 4 bases, with 10 bases remaining between them. The germline V gene encodes CDR1 PRHDT and CDR2 FYEKMQ (reference sequence). CDR3 length: 14 residues.

The chain employs TRBV5-1 and TRBJ2-7, with D uncertain. The CDR3 sequence is 14 residues long. V lost 6 bases and J lost 3, with 16 bases in between. The germline CDR1 and CDR2 sequences are SGHRS and YFSETQ. The CDR3 reads CASKPSTGNYEQYF. The CDR3 region has the DNA TGCGCCAGCAAGCCCAGCACGGGTAACTACGAGCAGTACTTC.

The V and J genes are TRBV15 and TRBJ2-5; tentative D call: TRBD2 (7 bases). The V gene's germline CDR1 is LNHNV and CDR2 YYDKDF (reference sequence). The length of the CDR3 is 16 residues. V gave up 1 base and J gave up 4 bases, with 16 bases separating them. The CDR3 spells CATSRGGGIRRETQYF. CDR3 coding DNA: TGTGCCACCAGCAGAGGGGGGGGCATACGACGAGAGACCCAGTACTTC.

The table lists this clone with a count of one. V is TRBV18 and J is TRBJ2-3; a possible D gene is TRBD2 (5 bases). CDR3 size: 18 residues. The germline CDR1 and CDR2 sequences are KGHSH and LQKENI. V lost 5 bases to trimming and J lost 2 bases, with 23 bases between them. CDR3 bases: TGTGCCAGCTCATTAAATGGAGGCGTCTCTGGGGACACAGATACGCAGTATTTT. It translates to CASSLNGGVSGDTDTQYF.

J is TRBJ1-5 and V is TRBV15, with a weak D call TRBD1 (5 bases). This CDR3 is built from 12 residues. Per the germline V gene, CDR1 is LNHNV and CDR2 is YYDKDF (reference sequence). Trimming removed 3 bases at V and 7 bases at J, with 7 bases between. The CDR3: CATSSPGQPQHF. DNA of the CDR3: TGTGCCACCAGCAGTCCAGGGCAGCCCCAGCATTTT.

This sequence joins TRBV9 and TRBJ2-3; maybe TRBD1 (6 bases). The V gene's germline CDR1 is SGDLS and CDR2 YYNGEE. This CDR3 region has 15 residues. Trimming removed 0 bases at V and 3 bases at J, with 11 bases between. The CDR3 here is CASSVDGQSTDTQYF. The CDR3 DNA reads as TGTGCCAGCAGCGTAGATGGACAGAGTACAGATACGCAGTATTTT.

This rearrangement joins TRBV5-4 to TRBJ2-1, with TRBD2 identical over 9 bases. This CDR3 is built from 16 residues. V gave up 4 bases and J gave up 8 bases; unmatched junction bases: 13. Germline assignment: CDR1 SGHNT and CDR2 YYREEE (reference sequence). This chain's CDR3 is CASSPIGAGGGDEQFF. The CDR3 bases are TGTGCCAGCAGCCCTATAGGAGCGGGAGGCGGCGATGAGCAGTTCTTC. Variable domain in full (rest from reference TRBV5-4 and TRBJ2-1): ETGVTQSPTHLIKTRGQQVTLRCSSQSGHNTVSWYQQALGQGPQFIFQYYREEENGRGNFPPRFSGLQFPNYSSELNVNALELDDSALYLCASSPIGAGGGDEQFFGPGTRLTVL.

The chain uses TRBV30 and TRBJ1-3; no clear D. Germline CDR1 is GTSNPN and CDR2 is SVGIG (reference sequence). This CDR3 is built from 14 residues. The V end lost 1 base, the J end lost 3 bases, and 10 bases lay between the germline ends. DNA for the CDR3: TGTGCCTGGAGTGGAGGGTTGAGTGGAAACACCATATATTTT. It translates to CAWSGGLSGNTIYF.

The chain uses TRBV5-1 and TRBJ2-7; 7 nucleotides agree with TRBD1. Losses at the gene ends were 5 bases for V and 3 bases for J; bases not matched to a gene: 20. Germline V lookup: CDR1 SGHRS, CDR2 YFSETQ. This CDR3 is built from 18 residues. CDR3 sequence reads: CASRFSNLGQQEIYEQYF. The CDR3 DNA is TGCGCCAGCAGGTTCTCCAACTTGGGACAGCAAGAGATCTACGAGCAGTACTTC.

V is TRBV5-1 and J is TRBJ1-2, with TRBD1 matching 7 bases. CDR1 and CDR2 from the germline V gene are SGHRS and YFSETQ. Germline trimming cut 1 base from V and 6 bases from J; bases unmatched to any gene: 0. The CDR3 loop spans 12 amino acids. CDR3 bases: TGCGCCAGCAGCTTGCAGGGGGATGGCTACACCTTC. Its translation: CASSLQGDGYTF.

The chain recombines TRBV7-8 with TRBJ2-7, with a possible D match to TRBD2 (5 bases). V was shortened by 1 base and J by 3 bases, with 22 bases between the two germline ends. Germline V gives CDR1 SGHVS, CDR2 FQNEAQ. The CDR3 consists of 18 residues. CDR3 loop: CASSLEAGGGLFGYEQYF. CDR3 nucleotide sequence: TGTGCCAGCAGCTTAGAGGCAGGAGGCGGCCTCTTTGGCTACGAGCAGTACTTC.

The CDR3 sequence: CASSLATGSTDTQYF. Here the CDR3 DNA reads TGCGCCAGCAGCTTGGCCACGGGAAGCACAGATACGCAGTATTTT. The chain carries TRBV5-1 and TRBJ2-3; D is possibly TRBD2 (5 bases). V shed 0 bases and J shed 0 bases, with 8 bases lying between them. Germline V gives CDR1 SGHRS, CDR2 YFSETQ. The CDR3 runs to 15 residues.